This is a list of T cell receptor beta chains from one sample in a study of blood T cells in healthy people across ages. TCRdb passed the 5' RACE reads through MiXCR, listing each CDR3 protein once. This sample has over 1,300,000 distinct CDR3 sequences, with approximately 63% found just once. Input material: blood. The receptors originated from a young man in good health. CDR3s include the opening cysteine and the closing phenylalanine or tryptophan. D genes are given only for firm matches. Some rows have no size entry. The others give once, few or many, or a class for an expanded clone.

V gene,clone size,D gene,J gene,CDR3 protein,CDR3 DNA
TRBV14,.,.,TRBJ2-7,CASSQLGTGSYEQYF,TGTGCCAGCAGCCAGTTAGGAACAGGCTCCTACGAGCAGTACTTC
TRBV6-5,.,TRBD1,TRBJ2-7,CASSYAQGAGEQYF,TGTGCCAGCAGTTACGCGCAGGGGGCAGGGGAGCAGTACTTC
TRBV7-2,.,TRBD2,TRBJ2-1,CASSSPGLADFIYNEQFF,TGTGCCAGCAGCTCCCCGGGACTAGCGGATTTCATATACAATGAGCAGTTCTTC
TRBV15,.,.,TRBJ2-7,CATSRDRQYEQYF,TGTGCCACCAGCAGAGATCGGCAATACGAGCAGTACTTC
TRBV4-1,.,.,TRBJ2-1,CASSRMKGPTDEQFF,TGCGCCAGCAGCCGCATGAAGGGACCCACTGATGAGCAGTTCTTC
TRBV27,.,.,TRBJ2-5,CASSPGISLAETQYF,TGTGCCAGCAGTCCGGGGATAAGTCTCGCGGAGACCCAGTACTTC
TRBV6-1,.,.,TRBJ2-1,CASSEKWGYRTYNEQFF,TGTGCCAGCAGTGAAAAATGGGGCTACAGGACCTACAATGAGCAGTTCTTC
TRBV6-2/TRBV6-3,.,.,TRBJ1-6,CASSYKPGLSNVPLHF,TGTGCCAGCAGTTACAAGCCGGGACTTAGCAACGTACCCCTCCACTTT
TRBV3-1,.,.,TRBJ1-5,CASSQAVGVPRPQHF,TGTGCCAGCAGCCAAGCGGTAGGGGTACCTCGTCCCCAGCATTTT
TRBV20-1,.,TRBD2,TRBJ2-7,CSARVLAGLSYEQYF,TGCAGTGCTAGAGTCTTAGCGGGGCTCTCCTACGAGCAGTACTTC
TRBV20-1,.,TRBD2,TRBJ2-7,CSASRPSGTYEQYF,TGCAGTGCTAGTAGGCCTAGCGGGACCTACGAGCAGTACTTC
TRBV27,.,.,TRBJ2-3,CASKGAEDTQYF,TGTGCCAGCAAGGGCGCGGAAGATACGCAGTATTTT
TRBV4-2,.,.,TRBJ2-5,CTSSQFGSRETQYF,TGTACCAGCAGCCAATTCGGTAGCCGGGAGACCCAGTACTTC
TRBV20-1,.,.,TRBJ2-7,CSARAGRVFYEQYF,TGCAGTGCTAGAGCGGGCAGGGTTTTCTACGAGCAGTACTTC
TRBV7-2,once,.,TRBJ2-5,CASSFSPPEQYF,TGTGCCAGCAGCTTTAGCCCTCCGGAGCAGTACTTC
TRBV7-2,.,.,TRBJ2-3,CASSTRVSGDTQYF,TGTGCCAGCAGTACAAGGGTATCGGGGGATACGCAGTATTTT
TRBV12-3/TRBV12-4,few,.,TRBJ2-5,CASSILRQDGTQYF,TGTGCCAGCAGTATTCTCAGACAGGACGGGACCCAGTACTTC
TRBV27,.,.,TRBJ1-4,CASSPRTVRDEKLFF,TGTGCCAGCAGTCCCCGGACAGTAAGAGATGAAAAACTGTTTTTT
TRBV7-2,once,.,TRBJ1-2,CASSLELSAGRPYTF,TGTGCCAGCAGCTTAGAATTATCGGCAGGGAGGCCCTACACCTTC
TRBV7-2,.,.,TRBJ1-2,CASSLEAGVTYGYTF,TGTGCCAGCAGCTTAGAGGCAGGGGTGACCTATGGCTACACCTTC
TRBV12-3/TRBV12-4,.,.,TRBJ1-2,CASLVGGIGGYTF,TGTGCCAGCCTCGTGGGAGGGATAGGTGGCTACACCTTC